The present entry profiles one T cell receptor beta chain with its context. Antigen unknown. The V gene's germline CDR1 is SQVTM and CDR2 ANQGSEA. V dropped 3 bases and J dropped 8; count of bases not matched to a gene: 16. CDR3 length: 17 residues. This sample's treatment: oral pan-JAK inhibitor, 5-10 mg twice daily. Obtained from alopecia areata patients were lesional scalp punch biopsies along with peripheral blood. These data originate in a study of CD8+ T cells in alopecia areata. Study at large: Treated patients took oral tofacitinib at 5 to 10 mg twice daily. Dosing spanned 6 to 18 months on tofacitinib, then 6 months off drug. Study conclusions and caveats: Scalp clonality decreased significantly with tofacitinib, and so did expanded CD8+ clones among the top 100.

Investigators isolated RNA and reverse transcribed it into cDNA to act as the sequencing template. The data were produced by immunoSEQ multiplex PCR, yet TCRdb's version contains in-frame clones alone and is incomplete. The sample consists of under 150,000 clones, approximately 57% of them appearing once. The source was CD4+ T cells sorted from blood, collected at week 4, from a patient treated with tofacitinib. The chain combines TRBV29-1 with TRBJ2-2; 9 bases fit TRBD1. This receptor was identified in a human donor with alopecia areata. The CDR3 nucleotides are TGCAGCGTTGACACTTCGACAGGGGGTAGGAGTGTTGGGGAGCTGTTTTTT. Translation gives CSVDTSTGGRSVGELFF.